This T cell receptor beta chain came from a study of blood T cell repertoires in COVID-19. Looking at the study overall: The United States, Italy and Spain provided the acute and convalescent COVID-19 samples. In each case, the material was cDNA or gDNA derived from T cells, B-cell-depleted T cells, or PBMCs.

This CDR3 spans 15 amino acids. Germline V gene sequence: CDR1 SGHRS, CDR2 YFSETQ. With 4 bases clipped from V and 9 bases from J, the junction kept 7 bases outside the gene matches. As processed by the authors: How many nucleated cells were present was estimated from reference gene primer amplification. Sequencing used immunoSEQ multiplex PCR; TCRdb keeps in-frame clones, though not all of them. The V and J calls and the clone size are those of that table, but D and trimming were determined from the DNA. The profile shows 20,000 to 25,000 clones, about three quarters of them singletons. The chain links TRBV5-1 to TRBJ1-6, with 10 nucleotides matching TRBD1. The TCR originated in a man aged 55 to 70 with active COVID-19. The sample was peripheral blood. DNA for the CDR3: TGCGCCAGCAGCGCGGGGGGGACAGGGGTTTCACCCCTCCACTTT. As protein: CASSAGGTGVSPLHF.